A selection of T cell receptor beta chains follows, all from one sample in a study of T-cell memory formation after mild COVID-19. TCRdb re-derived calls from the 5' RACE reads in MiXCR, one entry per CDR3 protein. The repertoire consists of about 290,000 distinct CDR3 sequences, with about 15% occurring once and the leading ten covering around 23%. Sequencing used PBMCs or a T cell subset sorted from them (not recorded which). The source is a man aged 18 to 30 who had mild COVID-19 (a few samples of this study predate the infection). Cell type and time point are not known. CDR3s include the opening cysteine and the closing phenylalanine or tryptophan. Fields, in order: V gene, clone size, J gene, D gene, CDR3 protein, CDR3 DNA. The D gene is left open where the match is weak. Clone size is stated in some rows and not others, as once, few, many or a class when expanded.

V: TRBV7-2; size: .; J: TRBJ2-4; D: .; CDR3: CASSRRGGHNQYF; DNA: TGTGCCAGCAGCCGGCGGGGCGGGCATAACCAGTACTTC
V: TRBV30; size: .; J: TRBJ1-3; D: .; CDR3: CAWSHSGNTIYF; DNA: TGTGCCTGGAGTCACTCTGGAAACACCATATATTTT
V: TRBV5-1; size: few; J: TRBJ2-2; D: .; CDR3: CASSSGLNTGELFF; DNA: TGCGCCAGCAGCAGCGGACTTAACACCGGGGAGCTGTTTTTT
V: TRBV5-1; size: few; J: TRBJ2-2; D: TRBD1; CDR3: CASSLYRGLNTGELFF; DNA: TGCGCCAGCAGCTTGTACAGGGGTCTGAACACCGGGGAGCTGTTTTTT
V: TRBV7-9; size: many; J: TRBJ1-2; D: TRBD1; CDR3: CASSLGTDYGYTF; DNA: TGTGCCAGCAGTTTAGGGACAGACTATGGCTACACCTTC
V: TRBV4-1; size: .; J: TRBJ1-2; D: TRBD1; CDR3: CASSLSTGSTGYTF; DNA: TGCGCCAGCAGCCTCTCGACAGGGTCAACGGGCTACACCTTC
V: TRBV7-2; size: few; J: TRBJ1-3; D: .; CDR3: CALKFDPDSGNTIYF; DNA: TGTGCCCTGAAGTTTGATCCGGACTCTGGAAACACCATATATTTT
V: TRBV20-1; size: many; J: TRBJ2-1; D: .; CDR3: CSARDIVLADEQFF; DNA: TGCAGTGCTAGAGATATAGTACTAGCAGACGAGCAGTTCTTC
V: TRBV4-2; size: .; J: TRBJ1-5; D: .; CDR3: CASSQDGGNQPQHF; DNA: TGTGCCAGCAGCCAAGATGGCGGCAATCAGCCCCAGCATTTT
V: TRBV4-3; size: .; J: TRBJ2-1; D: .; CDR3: CASSQERLGRGETDNEQFF; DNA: TGCGCCAGCAGCCAAGAGCGATTGGGGCGGGGAGAGACGGACAATGAGCAGTTCTTC
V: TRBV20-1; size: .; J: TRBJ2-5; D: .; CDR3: CSARGTQYQETQYF; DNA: TGCAGTGCTAGAGGGACCCAGTACCAAGAGACCCAGTACTTC
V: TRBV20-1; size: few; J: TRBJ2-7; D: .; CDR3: CSARVGTGRLEQYF; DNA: TGCAGTGCTAGAGTGGGCACGGGGAGGTTAGAGCAGTACTTC
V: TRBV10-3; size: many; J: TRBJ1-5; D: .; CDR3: CAISESGGVQPQHF; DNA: TGTGCCATCAGTGAGTCGGGAGGGGTTCAGCCCCAGCATTTT
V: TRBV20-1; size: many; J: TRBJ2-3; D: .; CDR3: CSARDRAVGTDTQYF; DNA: TGCAGTGCTAGAGATAGGGCGGTGGGAACAGATACGCAGTATTTT
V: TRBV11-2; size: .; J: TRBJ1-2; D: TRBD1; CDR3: CASSLDRGVRLGGYTF; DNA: TGTGCCAGCAGCCTGGACAGGGGGGTTAGGCTTGGCGGCTACACCTTC
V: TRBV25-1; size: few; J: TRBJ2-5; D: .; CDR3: CASSAGTHRETQYF; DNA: TGTGCCAGCAGCGCCGGGACTCATCGGGAGACCCAGTACTTC
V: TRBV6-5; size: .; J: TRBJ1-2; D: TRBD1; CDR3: CASSYSGQGKAGYTF; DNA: TGTGCCAGCAGTTACTCGGGACAGGGGAAGGCTGGCTACACCTTC
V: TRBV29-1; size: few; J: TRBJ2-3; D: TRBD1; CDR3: CSVAFGTGGPDTQYF; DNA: TGCAGCGTTGCCTTCGGGACAGGGGGCCCGGATACGCAGTATTTT
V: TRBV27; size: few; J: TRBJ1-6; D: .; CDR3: CASAGGASYNSPLHF; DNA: TGTGCCAGCGCGGGGGGCGCTTCCTATAATTCACCCCTCCACTTT
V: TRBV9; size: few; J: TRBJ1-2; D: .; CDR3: CASTLSDKGYGYTF; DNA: TGTGCCAGCACCCTATCCGACAAAGGTTATGGCTACACCTTC
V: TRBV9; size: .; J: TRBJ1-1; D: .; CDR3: CASSLGGRGTEAFF; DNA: TGTGCCAGCAGCCTCGGGGGCAGGGGCACTGAAGCTTTCTTT
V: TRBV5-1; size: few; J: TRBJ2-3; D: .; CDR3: CASSSYGVAVDTQYF; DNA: TGCGCCAGCAGCTCCTACGGGGTAGCGGTGGATACGCAGTATTTT
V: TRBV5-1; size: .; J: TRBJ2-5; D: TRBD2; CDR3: CASSLRFSGNQETQYF; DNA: TGCGCCAGCAGCTTGCGGTTTAGCGGGAACCAAGAGACCCAGTACTTC
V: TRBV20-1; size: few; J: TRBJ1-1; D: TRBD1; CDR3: CSAPQTGYTEAFF; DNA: TGCAGTGCCCCTCAGACAGGGTATACTGAAGCTTTCTTT
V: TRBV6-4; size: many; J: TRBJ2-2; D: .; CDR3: CASSGTNTGELFF; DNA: TGTGCCAGCAGTGGGACAAACACCGGGGAGCTGTTTTTT
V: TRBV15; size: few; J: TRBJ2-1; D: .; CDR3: CATSSLGGAFF; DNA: TGTGCCACCAGCAGCCTGGGGGGGGCGTTCTTC